A selection of T cell receptor beta chains follows, all from one sample in a study of T cell responses to AZD1222 COVID-19 vaccine. Measured with immunoSEQ multiplex PCR; TCRdb has only the in-frame clones, and not every one. The sample lists approximately 110,000 clones, under 95% occurring once. This specimen was peripheral blood, taken on day 0 of AZD1222 vaccination. Receptor source: an adult in good health. The CDR3 runs from the conserved cysteine through the conserved F or W. Fields, in order: clone size, D gene, J gene, V gene, CDR3 protein, CDR3 DNA. D genes are given only for firm matches. Size is omitted from some rows. Given values are once, few, many or a class for expanded clones.

NA,NA,TRBJ1-6,TRBV3-1/TRBV3-2,CASSQAQGGSPLHF,TGTGCCAGCAGCCAAGCACAGGGAGGTTCACCCCTCCACTTT
NA,TRBD1,TRBJ1-1,TRBV29-1,CSIRTGDASTEAFF,TGCAGCATTCGGACAGGGGATGCGAGCACTGAAGCTTTCTTT
once,TRBD1,TRBJ1-6,TRBV6-5,CASRPTGARSPLHF,TGTGCCAGCAGGCCGACAGGGGCACGGTCACCCCTCCACTTT
once,NA,TRBJ1-1,TRBV29-1,CSVLRVLDTEAFF,TGCAGCGTCCTCAGGGTTTTGGACACTGAAGCTTTCTTT
NA,NA,TRBJ1-1,TRBV27,CASSPLKRANTEAFF,TGTGCCAGCAGTCCCCTAAAGAGAGCGAACACTGAAGCTTTCTTT
NA,NA,TRBJ1-2,TRBV5-6,CASSQYYGYTF,TGTGCCAGCAGCCAATACTATGGCTACACCTTC
NA,TRBD2,TRBJ2-7,TRBV6-5,CASSYSREWAYEQYF,TGTGCCAGCAGTTACTCGCGGGAGTGGGCCTACGAGCAGTACTTC
NA,NA,TRBJ2-1,TRBV5-5,CASSVTELGSWGEQFF,TGTGCCAGCAGTGTGACAGAGTTGGGCAGTTGGGGTGAGCAGTTCTTC
NA,NA,TRBJ1-1,TRBV28,CASSFGGTDTEAFF,TGTGCCAGCAGTTTTGGGGGTACGGACACTGAAGCTTTCTTT
NA,NA,TRBJ1-1,TRBV4-1,CASGDPEAFF,TGCGCCAGTGGGGACCCTGAAGCTTTCTTT
NA,TRBD1,TRBJ2-1,TRBV11-2,CASSLGGRGPEQFF,TGTGCCAGCAGCTTGGGGGGCAGGGGGCCTGAGCAGTTCTTC
NA,TRBD2,TRBJ2-3,TRBV10-3,CAISASGRADTQYF,TGTGCCATCAGTGCAAGCGGGAGGGCAGATACGCAGTATTTT
NA,TRBD2,TRBJ2-5,TRBV2,CASSGDGVAGNQETQYF,TGTGCCAGCAGTGGGGATGGGGTAGCGGGGAACCAAGAGACCCAGTACTTC
once,NA,TRBJ2-5,TRBV9,CASSEGGYQETQYF,TGTGCCAGCAGCGAGGGGGGTTACCAAGAGACCCAGTACTTC
NA,NA,TRBJ1-6,TRBV30,CAWRGNSPLHF,TGTGCCTGGAGGGGGAATTCACCCCTCCACTTT
NA,NA,TRBJ1-5,TRBV4-2,CASSQEGGGRQPQHF,TGTGCCAGCAGCCAAGAGGGGGGCGGGCGTCAGCCCCAGCATTTT
NA,TRBD1,TRBJ2-2,TRBV6-5,CASSYGGTGETGELFF,TGTGCCAGCAGTTACGGGGGGACAGGGGAAACCGGGGAGCTGTTTTTT
NA,NA,TRBJ2-7,TRBV6-2/TRBV6-3,CASTPQINYEQYF,TGTGCCAGCACCCCCCAGATCAATTACGAGCAGTACTTC
NA,NA,TRBJ1-5,TRBV7-2,CASSQYSNQPQHF,TGTGCCAGCAGCCAGTATAGCAATCAGCCCCAGCATTTT
NA,TRBD1,TRBJ1-4,TRBV9,CASSVATGGPEKLFF,TGTGCCAGCAGCGTAGCTACAGGGGGGCCTGAAAAACTGTTTTTT
NA,NA,TRBJ2-7,TRBV18,CASSLTGLNSYEQYF,TGTGCCAGCTCATTGACAGGACTGAACTCCTACGAGCAGTACTTC
NA,NA,TRBJ2-5,TRBV3-1/TRBV3-2,CASSQAGSGVETQYF,TGTGCCAGCAGCCAAGCGGGTAGCGGTGTAGAGACCCAGTACTTC
NA,NA,TRBJ1-1,TRBV25-1,CASSEWVWGAEAFF,TGTGCCAGCAGTGAATGGGTTTGGGGGGCTGAAGCTTTCTTT
NA,NA,TRBJ1-3,TRBV30,CAWSFPRRAGNTIYF,TGTGCCTGGAGTTTCCCGCGAAGGGCTGGAAACACCATATATTTT
NA,TRBD1,TRBJ1-4,TRBV6-5,CASSLGGQDEKLFF,TGTGCCAGCAGTTTAGGGGGCCAGGATGAAAAACTGTTTTTT
NA,TRBD2,TRBJ2-5,TRBV7-8,CASSFTGGLEETQYF,TGTGCCAGCAGCTTTACGGGGGGGCTCGAGGAGACCCAGTACTTC
NA,TRBD1,TRBJ1-1,TRBV6-6,CASSYGTEVNTEAFF,TGTGCCAGCAGTTACGGGACAGAGGTTAACACTGAAGCTTTCTTT
NA,TRBD2,TRBJ2-7,TRBV3-1/TRBV3-2,CASSRNRGAGGYEQYF,TGTGCCAGCAGCCGCAATCGGGGAGCGGGAGGCTACGAGCAGTACTTC
NA,TRBD2,TRBJ2-1,TRBV7-3,CASSAGTSGGEQFF,TGTGCCAGCAGCGCCGGGACTAGCGGGGGTGAGCAGTTCTTC
NA,NA,TRBJ2-3,TRBV5-1,CASRSTDTQYF,TGCGCCAGCAGGTCCACAGATACGCAGTATTTT
NA,NA,TRBJ1-5,TRBV2,CASSEAVALGNQPQHF,TGTGCCAGCAGTGAAGCGGTGGCACTTGGCAATCAGCCCCAGCATTTT
NA,TRBD1,TRBJ1-6,TRBV5-1,CASSSGQQNSPLHF,TGCGCCAGCAGCTCGGGACAGCAAAATTCACCCCTCCACTTT
NA,NA,TRBJ1-1,TRBV5-5,CASSFTADTEAFF,TGTGCCAGCAGCTTTACGGCGGACACTGAAGCTTTCTTT
NA,TRBD2,TRBJ2-5,TRBV10-3,CAISLQGGGKQETQYF,TGTGCCATCAGCCTACAGGGCGGGGGGAAACAAGAGACCCAGTACTTC
NA,NA,TRBJ1-1,TRBV19,CASSIGERGRTEAFF,TGTGCCAGTAGTATTGGTGAACGGGGGAGGACTGAAGCTTTCTTT
NA,TRBD2,TRBJ2-5,TRBV7-2,CASSLISWTSGSYRETQYF,TGTGCCAGCAGCTTAATCAGTTGGACTAGCGGGAGTTATCGAGAGACCCAGTACTTC
NA,TRBD1,TRBJ1-1,TRBV12-3/TRBV12-4,CASSNRGAEAFF,TGTGCCAGCAGTAACAGGGGGGCTGAAGCTTTCTTT
NA,NA,TRBJ1-4,TRBV15,CATSRDRAPVLFF,TGTGCCACCAGCAGAGATAGGGCCCCGGTACTGTTTTTT
NA,TRBD2,TRBJ2-3,TRBV27,CASSPPSGLAGKYF,TGTGCCAGCAGCCCCCCTAGTGGACTAGCGGGAAAGTATTTT
NA,NA,TRBJ1-2,TRBV7-9,CASSLGDYGYTF,TGTGCCAGCAGCTTAGGGGACTATGGCTACACCTTC
NA,TRBD1,TRBJ2-5,TRBV27,CASSRSSGTGAQETQYF,TGTGCCAGCAGTCGATCCTCCGGGACAGGGGCCCAAGAGACCCAGTACTTC
NA,NA,TRBJ1-4,TRBV9,CASSVQGSNEKLFF,TGTGCCAGCAGCGTACAGGGATCTAATGAAAAACTGTTTTTT
NA,TRBD2,TRBJ2-3,TRBV6-2/TRBV6-3,CASSYLTSFSDTQYF,TGTGCCAGCAGTTACTTGACTAGCTTCTCCGATACGCAGTATTTT
NA,NA,TRBJ2-6,TRBV19,CASIRAPSGANVLTF,TGTGCCAGTATACGGGCCCCCTCTGGGGCCAACGTCCTGACTTTC
NA,TRBD2,TRBJ2-3,TRBV4-2,CASSPRPGLAGESDTQYF,TGTGCCAGCAGCCCCCGACCGGGACTAGCGGGAGAATCAGATACGCAGTATTTT
NA,NA,TRBJ1-6,TRBV11-3,CASSPYSYNSPLHF,TGTGCCAGCAGCCCGTACTCCTATAATTCACCCCTCCACTTT
NA,TRBD2,TRBJ2-1,TRBV28,CASSPGGARMDEQFF,TGTGCCAGCAGTCCCGGGGGGGCGAGGATGGATGAGCAGTTCTTC
NA,NA,TRBJ1-1,TRBV6-6,CASSDTVSRDTEAFF,TGTGCCAGCAGCGACACAGTTTCCCGGGACACTGAAGCTTTCTTT
NA,NA,TRBJ1-5,TRBV7-2,CASSLTVYSNQPQHF,TGTGCCAGCAGCCTTACAGTCTATAGCAATCAGCCCCAGCATTTT
NA,TRBD1,TRBJ1-4,TRBV11-3,CASSNRQGRNEKLFF,TGTGCCAGCAGCAACAGACAGGGGAGGAATGAAAAACTGTTTTTT
once,NA,TRBJ2-6,TRBV7-2,CASSLVLGSGANVLTF,TGTGCCAGCAGCTTAGTATTGGGCTCTGGGGCCAACGTCCTGACTTTC
NA,TRBD2,TRBJ2-3,TRBV3-1/TRBV3-2,CASSHSRERTDTQYF,TGTGCCAGCAGCCATTCGCGGGAGCGCACAGATACGCAGTATTTT
NA,NA,TRBJ1-2,TRBV7-9,CASTLRGSYGYTF,TGTGCCAGCACCCTCCGGGGGTCCTATGGCTACACCTTC
NA,NA,TRBJ2-7,TRBV5-5,CASSSQGHGSYEQYF,TGTGCCAGCAGCTCCCAGGGACATGGCTCCTACGAGCAGTACTTC
NA,TRBD1,TRBJ1-2,TRBV7-2,CASSPRGQGDYGYTF,TGTGCCAGCAGCCCGCGTGGACAGGGGGACTATGGCTACACCTTC
NA,TRBD1,TRBJ1-6,TRBV11-2,CASSLARGSPLHF,TGTGCCAGCAGCTTAGCCAGGGGGTCACCCCTCCACTTT
NA,NA,TRBJ1-4,TRBV12-3/TRBV12-4,CASSLEGEKLFF,TGTGCCAGCAGTTTGGAAGGAGAAAAACTGTTTTTT
NA,NA,TRBJ1-1,TRBV24-1,CATSDERYTEAFF,TGTGCCACCAGTGATGAGCGGTACACTGAAGCTTTCTTT